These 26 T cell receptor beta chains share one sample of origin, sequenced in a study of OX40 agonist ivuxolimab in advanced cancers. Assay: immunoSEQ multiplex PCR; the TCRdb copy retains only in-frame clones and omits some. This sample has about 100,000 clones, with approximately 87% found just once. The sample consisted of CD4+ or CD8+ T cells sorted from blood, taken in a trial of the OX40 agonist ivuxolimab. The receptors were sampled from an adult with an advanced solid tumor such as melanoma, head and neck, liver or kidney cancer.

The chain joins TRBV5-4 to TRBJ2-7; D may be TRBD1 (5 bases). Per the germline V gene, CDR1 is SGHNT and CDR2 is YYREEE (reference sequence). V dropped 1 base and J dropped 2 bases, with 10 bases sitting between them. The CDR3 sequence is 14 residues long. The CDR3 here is CASSLLDKPYEQYF. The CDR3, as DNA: TGTGCCAGCAGCTTGCTGGACAAGCCCTACGAGCAGTACTTC.

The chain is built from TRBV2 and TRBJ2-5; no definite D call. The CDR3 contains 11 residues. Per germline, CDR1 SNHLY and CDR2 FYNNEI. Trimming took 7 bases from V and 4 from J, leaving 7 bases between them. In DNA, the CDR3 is TGTGCCAGCACTTTTGTAGAGACCCAGTACTTC. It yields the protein CASTFVETQYF.

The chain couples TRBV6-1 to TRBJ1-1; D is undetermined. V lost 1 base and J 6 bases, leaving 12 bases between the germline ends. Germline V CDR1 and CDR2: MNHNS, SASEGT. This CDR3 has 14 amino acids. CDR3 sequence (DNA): TGTGCCAGCAGTGAAGGATTCCGGGGTCCTGAAGCTTTCTTT. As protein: CASSEGFRGPEAFF.

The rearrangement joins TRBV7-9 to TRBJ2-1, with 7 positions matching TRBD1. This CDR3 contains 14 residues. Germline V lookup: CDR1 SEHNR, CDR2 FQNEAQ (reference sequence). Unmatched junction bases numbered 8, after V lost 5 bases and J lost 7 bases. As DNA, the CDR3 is TGTGCCAGCAGCATGACAGGGAATAGGAATGAGCAGTTCTTC. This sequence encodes CASSMTGNRNEQFF. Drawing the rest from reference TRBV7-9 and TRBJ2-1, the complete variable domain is DTGVSQNPRHKITKRGQNVTFRCDPISEHNRLYWYRQTLGQGPEFLTYFQNEAQLEKSRLLSDRFSAERPKGSFSTLEIQRTEQGDSAMYLCASSMTGNRNEQFFGPGTRLTVL.

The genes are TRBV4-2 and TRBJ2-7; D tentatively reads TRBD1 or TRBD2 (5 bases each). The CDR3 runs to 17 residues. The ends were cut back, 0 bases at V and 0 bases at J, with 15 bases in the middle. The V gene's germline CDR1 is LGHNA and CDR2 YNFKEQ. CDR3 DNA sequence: TGTGCCAGCAGCCAAGATAGTGGGACGTGGAGCTCCTACGAGCAGTACTTC. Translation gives CASSQDSGTWSSYEQYF.

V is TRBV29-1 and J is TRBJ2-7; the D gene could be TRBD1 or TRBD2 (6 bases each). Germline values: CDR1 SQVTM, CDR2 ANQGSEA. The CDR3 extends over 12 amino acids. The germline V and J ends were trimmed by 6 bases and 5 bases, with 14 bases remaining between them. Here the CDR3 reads CSVGGGENEQYF. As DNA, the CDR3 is TGCAGCGTCGGGGGCGGGGAGAACGAGCAGTACTTC.

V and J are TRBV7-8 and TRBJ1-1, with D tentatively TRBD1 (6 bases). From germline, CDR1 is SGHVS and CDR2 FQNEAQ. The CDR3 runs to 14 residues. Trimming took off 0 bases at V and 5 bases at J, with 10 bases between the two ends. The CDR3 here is CASSLAGGETEAFF. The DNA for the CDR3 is TGTGCCAGCAGCTTAGCGGGGGGCGAGACTGAAGCTTTCTTT.

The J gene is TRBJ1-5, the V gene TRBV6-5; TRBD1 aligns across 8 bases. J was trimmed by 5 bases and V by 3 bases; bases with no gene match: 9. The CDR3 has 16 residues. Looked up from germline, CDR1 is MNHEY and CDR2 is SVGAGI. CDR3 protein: CASSYKNTGGYQPQHF. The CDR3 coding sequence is TGTGCCAGCAGTTATAAAAACACAGGGGGTTATCAGCCCCAGCATTTT.

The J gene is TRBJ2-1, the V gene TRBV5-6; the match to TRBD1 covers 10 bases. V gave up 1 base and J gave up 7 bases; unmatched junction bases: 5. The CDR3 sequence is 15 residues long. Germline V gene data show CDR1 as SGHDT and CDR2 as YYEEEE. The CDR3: CASSLMDRGGNEQFF. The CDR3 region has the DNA TGTGCCAGCAGCTTGATGGACAGGGGGGGTAATGAGCAGTTCTTC.

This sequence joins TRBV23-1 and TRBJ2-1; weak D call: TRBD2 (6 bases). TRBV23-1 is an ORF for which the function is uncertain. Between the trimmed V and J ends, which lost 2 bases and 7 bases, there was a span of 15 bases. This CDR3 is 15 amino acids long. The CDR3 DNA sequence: TGCGCCAGCAGTCAAACTAGCCGACTTGCTAATGAGCAGTTCTTC. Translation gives CASSQTSRLANEQFF.

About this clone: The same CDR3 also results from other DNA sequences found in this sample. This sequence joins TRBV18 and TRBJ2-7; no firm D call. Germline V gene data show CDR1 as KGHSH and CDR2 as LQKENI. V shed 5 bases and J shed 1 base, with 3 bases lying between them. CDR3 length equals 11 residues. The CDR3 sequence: CASSSSYEQYF. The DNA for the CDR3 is TGTGCCAGCTCAAGTTCCTACGAGCAGTACTTC.

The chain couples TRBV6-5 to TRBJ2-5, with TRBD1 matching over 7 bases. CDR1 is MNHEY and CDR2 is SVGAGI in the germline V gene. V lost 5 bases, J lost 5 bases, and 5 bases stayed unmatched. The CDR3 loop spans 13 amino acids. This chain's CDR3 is CASSPTGLETQYF. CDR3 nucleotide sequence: TGTGCCAGCAGTCCGACAGGGCTCGAGACCCAGTACTTC.

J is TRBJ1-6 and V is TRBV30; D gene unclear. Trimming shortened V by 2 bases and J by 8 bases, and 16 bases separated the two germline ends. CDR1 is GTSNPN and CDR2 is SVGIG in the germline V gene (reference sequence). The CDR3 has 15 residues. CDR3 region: CAWSLRGFRDSPLHF. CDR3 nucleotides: TGTGCCTGGAGTCTACGGGGTTTTCGGGATTCACCCCTCCACTTT.

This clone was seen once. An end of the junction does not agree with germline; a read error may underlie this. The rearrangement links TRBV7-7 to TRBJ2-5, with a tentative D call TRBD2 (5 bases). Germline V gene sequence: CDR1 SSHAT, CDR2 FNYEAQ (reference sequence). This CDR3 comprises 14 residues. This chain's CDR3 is CASSLGSGKETQYF. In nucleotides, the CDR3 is TGTGCTAGCAGCTTAGGGTCCGGGAAAGAGACCCAGTACTTC.

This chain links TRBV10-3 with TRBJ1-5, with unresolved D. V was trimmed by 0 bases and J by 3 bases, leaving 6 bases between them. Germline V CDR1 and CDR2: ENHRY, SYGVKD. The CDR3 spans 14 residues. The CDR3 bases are TGTGCCATCAGTGAGTCGTCGTTCAATCAGCCCCAGCATTTT. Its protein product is CAISESSFNQPQHF.

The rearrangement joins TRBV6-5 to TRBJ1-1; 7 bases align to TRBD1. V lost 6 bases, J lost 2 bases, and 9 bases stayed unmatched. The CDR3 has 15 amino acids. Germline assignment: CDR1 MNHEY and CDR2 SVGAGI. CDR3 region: CASSRDRSFNTEAFF. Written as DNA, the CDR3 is TGTGCCAGCAGCCGGGACAGATCCTTTAACACTGAAGCTTTCTTT.

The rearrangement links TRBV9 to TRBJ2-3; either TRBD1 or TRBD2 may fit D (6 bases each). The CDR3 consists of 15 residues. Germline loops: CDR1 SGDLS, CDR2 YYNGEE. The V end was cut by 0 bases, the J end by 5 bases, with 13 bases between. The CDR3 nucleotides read TGTGCCAGCAGCGTAGAAACGGGGGCAGGAGATACGCAGTATTTT. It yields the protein CASSVETGAGDTQYF.

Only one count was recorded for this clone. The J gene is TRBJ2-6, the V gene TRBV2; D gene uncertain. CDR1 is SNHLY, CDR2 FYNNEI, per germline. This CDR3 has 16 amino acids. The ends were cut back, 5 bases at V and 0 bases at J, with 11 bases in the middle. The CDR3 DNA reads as TGTGCCAGCAGTCCGTCGGGTAACTCTGGGGCCAACGTCCTGACTTTC. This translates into CASSPSGNSGANVLTF. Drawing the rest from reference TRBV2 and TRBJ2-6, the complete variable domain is EPEVTQTPSHQVTQMGQEVILRCVPISNHLYFYWYRQILGQKVEFLVSFYNNEISEKSEIFDDQFSVERPDGSNFTLKIRSTKLEDSAMYFCASSPSGNSGANVLTFGAGSRLTVL.

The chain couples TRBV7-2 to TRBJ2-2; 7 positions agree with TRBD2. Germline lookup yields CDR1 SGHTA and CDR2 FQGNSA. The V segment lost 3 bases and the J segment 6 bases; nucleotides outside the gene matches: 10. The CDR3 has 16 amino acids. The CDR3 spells CASSFSGRTMAGELFF. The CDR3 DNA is TGTGCCAGCAGCTTTTCCGGGAGGACCATGGCCGGGGAGCTGTTTTTT.

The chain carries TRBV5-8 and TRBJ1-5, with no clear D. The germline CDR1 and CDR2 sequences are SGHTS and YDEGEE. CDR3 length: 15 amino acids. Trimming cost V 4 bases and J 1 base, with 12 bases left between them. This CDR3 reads CASSRGEKSNQPQHF. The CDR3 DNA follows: TGTGCCAGCAGCCGGGGAGAGAAAAGCAATCAGCCCCAGCATTTT. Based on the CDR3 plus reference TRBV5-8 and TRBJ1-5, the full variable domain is EAGVTQSPTHLIKTRGQQATLRCSPISGHTSVYWYQQALGLGLQFLLWYDEGEERNRGNFPPRFSGRQFPNYSSELNVNALELEDSALYLCASSRGEKSNQPQHFGDGTRLSIL.

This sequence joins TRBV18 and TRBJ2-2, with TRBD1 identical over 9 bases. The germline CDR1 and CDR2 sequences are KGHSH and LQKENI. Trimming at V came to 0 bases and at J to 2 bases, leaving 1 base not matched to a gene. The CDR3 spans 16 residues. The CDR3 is CASSPPTGGNTGELFF. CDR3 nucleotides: TGTGCCAGCTCACCACCGACAGGGGGAAACACCGGGGAGCTGTTTTTT.

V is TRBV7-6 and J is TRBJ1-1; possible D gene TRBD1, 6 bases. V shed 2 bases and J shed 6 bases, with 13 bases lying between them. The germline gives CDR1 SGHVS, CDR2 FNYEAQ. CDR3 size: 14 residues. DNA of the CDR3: TGTGCCAGCAGCTTAAGTGAGGGGGGAGCTGAAGCTTTCTTT. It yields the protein CASSLSEGGAEAFF.

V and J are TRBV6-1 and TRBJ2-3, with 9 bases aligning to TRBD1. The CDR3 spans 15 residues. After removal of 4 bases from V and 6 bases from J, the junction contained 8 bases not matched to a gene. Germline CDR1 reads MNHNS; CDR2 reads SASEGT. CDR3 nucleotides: TGTGCCAGCAGTGCCCCGGGACAGGGACGGGATACGCAGTATTTT. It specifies CASSAPGQGRDTQYF.

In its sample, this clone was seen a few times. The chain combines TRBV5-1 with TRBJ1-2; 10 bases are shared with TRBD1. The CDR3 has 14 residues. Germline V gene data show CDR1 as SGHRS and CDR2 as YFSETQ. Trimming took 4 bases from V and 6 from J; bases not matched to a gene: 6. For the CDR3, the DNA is TGCGCCAGCAGCCCTCGGACAGGGGGGAATGGCTACACCTTC. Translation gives CASSPRTGGNGYTF.

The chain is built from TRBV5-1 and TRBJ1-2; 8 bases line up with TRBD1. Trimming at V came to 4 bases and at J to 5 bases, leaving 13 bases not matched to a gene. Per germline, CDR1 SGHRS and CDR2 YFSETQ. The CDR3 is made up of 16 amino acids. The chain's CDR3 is CASSPNLIQGGYGYTF. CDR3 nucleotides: TGCGCCAGCAGCCCTAACCTTATACAGGGGGGGTATGGCTACACCTTC.

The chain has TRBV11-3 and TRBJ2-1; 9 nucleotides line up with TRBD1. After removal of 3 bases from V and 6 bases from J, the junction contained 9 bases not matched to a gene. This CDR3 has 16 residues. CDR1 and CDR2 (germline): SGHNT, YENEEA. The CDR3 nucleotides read TGTGCCAGCAGCTTCTTACCGACAGGGGGAGGCAATGAGCAGTTCTTC. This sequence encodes CASSFLPTGGGNEQFF.